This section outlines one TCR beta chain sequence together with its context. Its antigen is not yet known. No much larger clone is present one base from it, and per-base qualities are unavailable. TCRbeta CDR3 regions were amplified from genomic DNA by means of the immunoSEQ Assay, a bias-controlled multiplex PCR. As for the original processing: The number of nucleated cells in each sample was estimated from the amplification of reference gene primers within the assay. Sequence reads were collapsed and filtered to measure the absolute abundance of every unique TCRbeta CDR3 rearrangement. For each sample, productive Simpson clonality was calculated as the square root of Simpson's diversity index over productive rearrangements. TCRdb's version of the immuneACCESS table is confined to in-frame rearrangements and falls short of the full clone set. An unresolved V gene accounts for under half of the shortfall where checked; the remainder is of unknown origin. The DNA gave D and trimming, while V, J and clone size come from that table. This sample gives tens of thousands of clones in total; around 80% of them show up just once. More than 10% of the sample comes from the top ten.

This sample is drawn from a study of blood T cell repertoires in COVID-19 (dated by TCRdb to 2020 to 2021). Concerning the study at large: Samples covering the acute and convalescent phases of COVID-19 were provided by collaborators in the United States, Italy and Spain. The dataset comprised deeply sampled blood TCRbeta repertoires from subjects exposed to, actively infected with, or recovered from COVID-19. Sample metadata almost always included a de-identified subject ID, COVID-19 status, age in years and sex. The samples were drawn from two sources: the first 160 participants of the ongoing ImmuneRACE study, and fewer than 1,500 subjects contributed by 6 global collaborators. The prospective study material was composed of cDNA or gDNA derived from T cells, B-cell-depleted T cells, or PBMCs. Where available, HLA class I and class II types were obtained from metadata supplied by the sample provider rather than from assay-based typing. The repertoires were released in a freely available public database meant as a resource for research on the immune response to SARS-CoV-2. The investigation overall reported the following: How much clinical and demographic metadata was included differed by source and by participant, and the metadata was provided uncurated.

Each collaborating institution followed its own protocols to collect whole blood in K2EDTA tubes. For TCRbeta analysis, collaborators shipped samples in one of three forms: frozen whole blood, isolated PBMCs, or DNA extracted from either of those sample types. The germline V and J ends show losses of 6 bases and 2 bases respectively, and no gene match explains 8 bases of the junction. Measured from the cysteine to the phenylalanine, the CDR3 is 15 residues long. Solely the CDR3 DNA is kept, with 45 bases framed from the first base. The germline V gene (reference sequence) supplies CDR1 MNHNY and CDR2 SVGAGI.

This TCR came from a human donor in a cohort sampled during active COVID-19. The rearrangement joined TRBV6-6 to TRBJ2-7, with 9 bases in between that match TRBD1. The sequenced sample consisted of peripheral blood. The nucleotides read TGTGCCAGCAGCCGGGGACAGGGCTTCACCTACGAGCAGTACTTC. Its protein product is CASSRGQGFTYEQYF.